A selection of T cell receptor beta chains follows, all from one sample in a study of blood T cell repertoires in COVID-19. The protocol was immunoSEQ multiplex PCR, while the TCRdb copy is restricted to in-frame clones and leaves out a portion. The sample gives 180,000 or so clones, 65% to 85% of which show up once; 10% to 15% is in the top ten. The sequenced sample was PBMCs or T cells enriched from blood (not recorded which). The origin of the receptors is a woman in her sixties who had recovered from COVID-19. The CDR3 runs from the conserved cysteine through the conserved F or W. Fields, in order: V gene, J gene, CDR3 protein.

v_call: TRBV27
j_call: TRBJ2-2
cdr3_aa: CASSLAGGELFF

v_call: TRBV6-4
j_call: TRBJ2-3
cdr3_aa: CASSDSAGTSTDTQYF

v_call: TRBV3-1/TRBV3-2
j_call: TRBJ1-1
cdr3_aa: CASSPRGAEAFF

v_call: TRBV19
j_call: TRBJ2-5
cdr3_aa: CASSPRTSAVETQYF

v_call: TRBV5-1
j_call: TRBJ1-1
cdr3_aa: CASSSLGVTEAFF

v_call: TRBV7-2
j_call: TRBJ1-2
cdr3_aa: CASSLDLLGDGYTF

v_call: TRBV5-1
j_call: TRBJ2-3
cdr3_aa: CASSLYPLGGGLPDTQYF

v_call: TRBV13
j_call: TRBJ2-7
cdr3_aa: CASSLRGAGEQYF

v_call: TRBV6-5
j_call: TRBJ1-5
cdr3_aa: CASSPGGGADQPQHF

v_call: TRBV6-5
j_call: TRBJ1-3
cdr3_aa: CASRVGTGGNTIYF

v_call: TRBV4-2
j_call: TRBJ1-1
cdr3_aa: CASSQGDRLNTEAFF

v_call: TRBV30
j_call: TRBJ2-7
cdr3_aa: CAWSRPRGEQYF

v_call: TRBV27
j_call: TRBJ2-4
cdr3_aa: CASRKGAKNIQYF

v_call: TRBV5-1
j_call: TRBJ1-2
cdr3_aa: CASSLGRGGRGYTF

v_call: TRBV9
j_call: TRBJ1-6
cdr3_aa: CASSGPGQRNSPLHF

v_call: TRBV2
j_call: TRBJ1-2
cdr3_aa: CASGAGDYTF

v_call: TRBV5-1
j_call: TRBJ2-1
cdr3_aa: CASSPWAILDNEQFF

v_call: TRBV19
j_call: TRBJ1-5
cdr3_aa: CASSDTAGGDQPQHF

v_call: TRBV19
j_call: TRBJ2-1
cdr3_aa: CASSPGGQYYNEQFF

v_call: TRBV14
j_call: TRBJ1-2
cdr3_aa: CASSLGDRGRPGGYTF

v_call: TRBV5-1
j_call: TRBJ1-4
cdr3_aa: CASSVGATNEKLFF

v_call: TRBV28
j_call: TRBJ1-2
cdr3_aa: CASSFGSYGYTF

v_call: TRBV9
j_call: TRBJ1-1
cdr3_aa: CASSVVQAMNTEAFF

v_call: TRBV7-2
j_call: TRBJ2-2
cdr3_aa: CASSLAYGAGGYTGELFF

v_call: TRBV20-1
j_call: TRBJ1-2
cdr3_aa: CSASLDGYTF

v_call: TRBV7-7
j_call: TRBJ2-5
cdr3_aa: CASSLGGGARETQYF

v_call: TRBV28
j_call: TRBJ2-1
cdr3_aa: CASSFPGHQFF

v_call: TRBV19
j_call: TRBJ1-5
cdr3_aa: CASSISTGLNQPQHF

v_call: TRBV28
j_call: TRBJ2-7
cdr3_aa: CASSSLGQGLVGEQYF

v_call: TRBV4-1
j_call: TRBJ1-4
cdr3_aa: CASSLGERREKLFF

v_call: TRBV4-2
j_call: TRBJ2-5
cdr3_aa: CASSQDLAAGVKQETQYF

v_call: TRBV4-2
j_call: TRBJ2-1
cdr3_aa: CASSQAGGRLGEQFF

v_call: TRBV3-1/TRBV3-2
j_call: TRBJ2-1
cdr3_aa: CASSPKPGTPGNSEQFF

v_call: TRBV11-3
j_call: TRBJ2-1
cdr3_aa: CASSLVAGPYNEQFF

v_call: TRBV5-4
j_call: TRBJ2-7
cdr3_aa: CASSLSIPSGNEQYF

v_call: TRBV9
j_call: TRBJ2-2
cdr3_aa: CASSVGTGRTGELFF

v_call: TRBV28
j_call: TRBJ2-7
cdr3_aa: CASSSGTGEQYF